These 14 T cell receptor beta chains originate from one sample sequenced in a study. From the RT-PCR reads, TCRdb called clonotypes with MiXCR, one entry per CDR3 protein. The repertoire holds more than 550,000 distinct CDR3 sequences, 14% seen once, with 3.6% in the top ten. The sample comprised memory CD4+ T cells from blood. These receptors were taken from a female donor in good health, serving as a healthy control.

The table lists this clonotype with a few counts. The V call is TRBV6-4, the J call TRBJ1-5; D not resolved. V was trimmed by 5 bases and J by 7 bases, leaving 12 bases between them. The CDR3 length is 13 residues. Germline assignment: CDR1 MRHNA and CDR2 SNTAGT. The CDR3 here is CASSPGERQPQHF. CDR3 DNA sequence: TGTGCCAGCAGTCCGGGAGAGCGGCAGCCCCAGCATTTT.

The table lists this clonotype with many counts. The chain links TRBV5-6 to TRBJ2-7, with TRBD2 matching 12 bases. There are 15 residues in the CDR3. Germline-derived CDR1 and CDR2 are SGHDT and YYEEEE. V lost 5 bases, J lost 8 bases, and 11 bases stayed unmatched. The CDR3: CASSLTRLAGDKQYF. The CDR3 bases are TGTGCCAGCAGTCTCACGCGACTAGCGGGAGATAAGCAGTACTTC. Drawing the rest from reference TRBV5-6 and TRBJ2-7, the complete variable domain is DAGVTQSPTHLIKTRGQQVTLRCSPKSGHDTVSWYQQALGQGPQFIFQYYEEEERQRGNFPDRFSGHQFPNYSSELNVNALLLGDSALYLCASSLTRLAGDKQYFGPGTRLTVT.

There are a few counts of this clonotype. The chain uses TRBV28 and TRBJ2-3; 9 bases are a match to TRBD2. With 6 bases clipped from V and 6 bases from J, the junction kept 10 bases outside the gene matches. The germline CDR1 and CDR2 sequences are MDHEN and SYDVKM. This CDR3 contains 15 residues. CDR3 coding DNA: TGTGCCAGCAGCTCCCTAGCGGGAAAGGCCGATACGCAGTATTTT. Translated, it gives CASSSLAGKADTQYF.

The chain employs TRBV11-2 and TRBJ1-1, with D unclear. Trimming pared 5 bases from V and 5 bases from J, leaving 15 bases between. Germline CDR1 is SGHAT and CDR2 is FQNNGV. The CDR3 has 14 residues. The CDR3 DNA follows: TGTGCCAGCAGCAGAGCCCAGGACGCGACTGAAGCTTTCTTT. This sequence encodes CASSRAQDATEAFF.

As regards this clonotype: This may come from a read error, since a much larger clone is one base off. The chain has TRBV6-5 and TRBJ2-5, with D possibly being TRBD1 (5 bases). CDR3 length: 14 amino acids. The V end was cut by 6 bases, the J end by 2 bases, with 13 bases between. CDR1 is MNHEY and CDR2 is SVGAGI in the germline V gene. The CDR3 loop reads CASSTPRGQETQYF. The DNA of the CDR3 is TGTGCCAGCAGCACCCCTAGGGGACAAGAGACCCAGTACTTC.

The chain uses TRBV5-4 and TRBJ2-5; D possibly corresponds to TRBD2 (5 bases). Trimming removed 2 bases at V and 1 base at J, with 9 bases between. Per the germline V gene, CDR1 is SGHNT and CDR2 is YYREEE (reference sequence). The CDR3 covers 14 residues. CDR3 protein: CASSFGGFQETQYF. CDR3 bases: TGTGCCAGCAGCTTTGGAGGATTCCAAGAGACCCAGTACTTC.

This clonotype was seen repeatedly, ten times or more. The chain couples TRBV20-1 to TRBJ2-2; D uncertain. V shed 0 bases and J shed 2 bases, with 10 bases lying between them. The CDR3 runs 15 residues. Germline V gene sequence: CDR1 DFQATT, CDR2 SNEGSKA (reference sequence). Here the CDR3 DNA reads TGCAGTGCTAGAGACAATAGAAAAAACACCGGGGAGCTGTTTTTT. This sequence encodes CSARDNRKNTGELFF.

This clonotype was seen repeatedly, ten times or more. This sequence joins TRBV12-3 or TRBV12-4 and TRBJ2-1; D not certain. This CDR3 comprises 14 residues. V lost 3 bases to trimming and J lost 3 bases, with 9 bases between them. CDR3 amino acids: CASSFRRGYNEQFF. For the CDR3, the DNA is TGTGCCAGCAGTTTCCGCCGAGGCTACAATGAGCAGTTCTTC.

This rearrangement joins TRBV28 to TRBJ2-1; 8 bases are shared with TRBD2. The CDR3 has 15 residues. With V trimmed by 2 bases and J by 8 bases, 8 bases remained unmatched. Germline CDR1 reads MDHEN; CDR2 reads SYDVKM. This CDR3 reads CASSLSSSGSDEQFF. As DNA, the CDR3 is TGTGCCAGCAGTTTAAGTTCCAGCGGGAGTGATGAGCAGTTCTTC.

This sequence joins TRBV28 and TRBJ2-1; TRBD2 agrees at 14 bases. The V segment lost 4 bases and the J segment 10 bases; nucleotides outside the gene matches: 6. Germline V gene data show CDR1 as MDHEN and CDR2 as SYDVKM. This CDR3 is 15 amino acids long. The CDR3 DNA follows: TGTGCCAGCAGTTGGGGACTAGCGGGAGTGAGGGAGCAGTTCTTC. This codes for CASSWGLAGVREQFF.

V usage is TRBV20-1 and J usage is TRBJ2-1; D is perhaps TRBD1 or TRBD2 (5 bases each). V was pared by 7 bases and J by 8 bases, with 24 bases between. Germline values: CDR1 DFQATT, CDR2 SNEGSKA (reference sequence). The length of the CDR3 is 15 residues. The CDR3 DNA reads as TGCAGTGTTCATGTCCGGGACCTTTCCCTAGATGAGCAGTTCTTC. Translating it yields CSVHVRDLSLDEQFF.

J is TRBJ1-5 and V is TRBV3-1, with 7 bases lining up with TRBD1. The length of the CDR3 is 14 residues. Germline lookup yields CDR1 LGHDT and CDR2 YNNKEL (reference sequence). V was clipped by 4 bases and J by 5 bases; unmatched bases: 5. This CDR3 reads CASSRKGAYQPQHF. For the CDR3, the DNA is TGTGCCAGCAGCCGTAAGGGGGCTTATCAGCCCCAGCATTTT.

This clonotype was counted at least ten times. The chain's CDR3 is CSATGSLYGYTF. Written as DNA, the CDR3 is TGCAGTGCTACCGGCAGCCTCTATGGCTACACCTTC. This chain joins TRBV20-1 and TRBJ1-2, with D uncertain. Trimming removed 4 bases from V and 4 bases from J, with 10 bases in between. The V gene's germline CDR1 is DFQATT and CDR2 SNEGSKA (reference sequence). The CDR3 runs to 12 residues.

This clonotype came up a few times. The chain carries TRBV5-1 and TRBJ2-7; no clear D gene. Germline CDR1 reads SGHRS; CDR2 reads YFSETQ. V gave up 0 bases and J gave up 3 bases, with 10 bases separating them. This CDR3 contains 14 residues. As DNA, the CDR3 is TGCGCCAGCAGCTTGGTAGGTCCGGGCTACGAGCAGTACTTC. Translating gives CASSLVGPGYEQYF.